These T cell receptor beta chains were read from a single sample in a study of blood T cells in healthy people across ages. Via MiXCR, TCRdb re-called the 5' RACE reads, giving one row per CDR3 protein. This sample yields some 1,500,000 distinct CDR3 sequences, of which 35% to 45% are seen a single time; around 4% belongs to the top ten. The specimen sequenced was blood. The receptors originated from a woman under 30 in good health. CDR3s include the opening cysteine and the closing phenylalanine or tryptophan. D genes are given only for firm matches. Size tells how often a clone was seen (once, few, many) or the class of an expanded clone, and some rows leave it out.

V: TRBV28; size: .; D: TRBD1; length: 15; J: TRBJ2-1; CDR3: CASSPHGQGNNEQFF; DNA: TGTGCCAGCAGTCCCCACGGACAGGGTAACAATGAGCAGTTCTTC
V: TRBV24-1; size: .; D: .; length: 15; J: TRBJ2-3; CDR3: CATSDTRQGSDTQYF; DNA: TGTGCCACCAGTGATACCAGGCAAGGGTCAGATACGCAGTATTTT
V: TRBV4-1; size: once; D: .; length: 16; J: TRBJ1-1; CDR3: CASSQVGRGASTEAFF; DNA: TGCGCCAGCAGCCAAGTAGGGCGGGGGGCTAGCACTGAAGCTTTCTTT
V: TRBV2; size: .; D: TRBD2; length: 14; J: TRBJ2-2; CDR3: CASSRGGVTGELFF; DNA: TGTGCCAGCAGCCGGGGGGGAGTCACCGGGGAGCTGTTTTTT
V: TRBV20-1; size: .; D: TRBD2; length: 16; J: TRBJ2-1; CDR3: CSASSLRGGRDDEQFF; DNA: TGCAGTGCTTCCTCTTTGCGCGGGGGGAGAGACGATGAGCAGTTCTTC
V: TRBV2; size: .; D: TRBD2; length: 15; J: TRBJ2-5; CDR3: CASRISGSPYNEQYF; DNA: TGTGCCAGCAGGATAAGCGGGAGCCCCTACAATGAGCAGTACTTC
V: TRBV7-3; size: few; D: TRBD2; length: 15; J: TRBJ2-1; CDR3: CASSLYTGGGNEQFF; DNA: TGTGCCAGCAGCTTATATACGGGAGGTGGGAATGAGCAGTTCTTC
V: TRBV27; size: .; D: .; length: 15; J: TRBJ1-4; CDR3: CASSQSPTPNEKLFF; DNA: TGTGCCAGCAGTCAGAGCCCTACCCCTAATGAAAAACTGTTTTTT
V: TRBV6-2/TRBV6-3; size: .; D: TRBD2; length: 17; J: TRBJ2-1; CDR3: CASSYDRRSGGAFEQFF; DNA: TGTGCCAGCAGTTACGATCGGCGTAGCGGGGGGGCCTTTGAGCAGTTCTTC
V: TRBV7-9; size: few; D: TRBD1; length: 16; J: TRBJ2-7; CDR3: CASSYLGQGGSYEQYF; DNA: TGTGCCAGCAGCTACCTTGGACAGGGGGGCTCCTACGAGCAGTACTTC
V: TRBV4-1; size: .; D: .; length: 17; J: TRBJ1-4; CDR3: CASSQLTRRRGDEKLFF; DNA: TGCGCCAGCAGCCAACTTACCCGACGAAGGGGCGATGAAAAACTGTTTTTT
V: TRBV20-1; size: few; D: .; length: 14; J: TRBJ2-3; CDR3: CSARVVGGTDTQYF; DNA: TGCAGTGCTAGAGTGGTGGGAGGCACAGATACGCAGTATTTT
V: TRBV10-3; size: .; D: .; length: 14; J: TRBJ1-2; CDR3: CAVSANVNSYGYTF; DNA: TGTGCCGTCAGTGCTAACGTGAACTCCTATGGCTACACCTTC
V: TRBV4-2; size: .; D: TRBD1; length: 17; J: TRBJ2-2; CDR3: CASSPGTGRPNTGELFF; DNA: TGTGCCAGCAGCCCCGGGACAGGACGCCCGAACACCGGGGAGCTGTTTTTT
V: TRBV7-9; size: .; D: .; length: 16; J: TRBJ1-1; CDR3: CASSHGGESSNTEAFF; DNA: TGTGCCAGCAGCCACGGCGGGGAGTCCTCGAACACTGAAGCTTTCTTT
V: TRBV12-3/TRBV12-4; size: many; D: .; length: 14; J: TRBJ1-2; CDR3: CASSRMTGIYGYTF; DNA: TGTGCCAGCAGCCGTATGACAGGCATCTATGGCTACACCTTC
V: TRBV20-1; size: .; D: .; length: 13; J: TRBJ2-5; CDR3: CSASGRRTNEQYF; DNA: TGCAGTGCTAGCGGCAGGAGGACGAATGAGCAGTACTTC
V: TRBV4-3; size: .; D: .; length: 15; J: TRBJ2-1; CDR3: CASSQDWLNGNEQFF; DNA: TGCGCCAGCAGCCAAGATTGGCTGAATGGGAATGAGCAGTTCTTC
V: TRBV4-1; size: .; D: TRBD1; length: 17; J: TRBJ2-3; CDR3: CASSQDYRGRGADTQYF; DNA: TGCGCCAGCAGCCAGGACTACAGGGGGCGCGGGGCAGATACGCAGTATTTT
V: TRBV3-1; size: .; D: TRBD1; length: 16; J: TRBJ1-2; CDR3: CASSTTRDRANYGYTF; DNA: TGTGCCAGCAGCACGACCCGGGACAGGGCTAACTATGGCTACACCTTC
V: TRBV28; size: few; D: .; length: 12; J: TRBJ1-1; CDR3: CASSSVDTEAFF; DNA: TGTGCCAGCAGTTCAGTGGACACTGAAGCTTTCTTT
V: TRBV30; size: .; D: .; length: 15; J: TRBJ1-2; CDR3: CAWSILSGSNYGYTF; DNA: TGTGCCTGGAGTATTTTGTCAGGGAGTAACTATGGCTACACCTTC
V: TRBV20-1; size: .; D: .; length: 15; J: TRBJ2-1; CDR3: CSARDGGVTGNEQFF; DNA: TGCAGTGCTAGAGACGGCGGGGTGACGGGCAATGAGCAGTTCTTC
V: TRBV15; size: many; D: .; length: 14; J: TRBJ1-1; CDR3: CATSRLGDATEAFF; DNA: TGTGCCACTAGTAGGCTGGGGGATGCGACTGAAGCTTTCTTT
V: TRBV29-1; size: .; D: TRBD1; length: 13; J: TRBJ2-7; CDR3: CSASDRGGDEQYF; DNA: TGCAGCGCCTCAGACAGGGGCGGGGACGAGCAGTACTTC
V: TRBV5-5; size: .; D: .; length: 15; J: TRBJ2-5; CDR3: CASSLGWPVLETQYF; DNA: TGTGCCAGCAGCTTGGGTTGGCCGGTTCTAGAGACCCAGTACTTC
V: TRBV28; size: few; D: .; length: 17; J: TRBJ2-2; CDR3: CASTPRLAAAYTGELFF; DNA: TGTGCCAGCACACCCCGGCTGGCAGCAGCTTACACCGGGGAGCTGTTTTTT
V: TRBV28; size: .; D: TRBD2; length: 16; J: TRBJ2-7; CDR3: CASSLPSSGGANEQYF; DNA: TGTGCCAGCAGTTTACCATCTAGCGGAGGGGCGAACGAGCAGTACTTC
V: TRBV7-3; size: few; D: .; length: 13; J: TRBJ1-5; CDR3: CASSSDVNQPQHF; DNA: TGTGCCAGCAGCTCCGATGTCAATCAGCCCCAGCATTTT
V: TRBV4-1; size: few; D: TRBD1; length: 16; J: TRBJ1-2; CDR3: CASSQVPGGGSFGYTF; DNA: TGCGCCAGCAGCCAAGTCCCAGGGGGAGGCTCTTTTGGCTACACCTTC
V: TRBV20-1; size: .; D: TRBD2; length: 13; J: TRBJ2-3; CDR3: CSAFLAGGPMQYF; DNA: TGCAGTGCTTTCCTAGCGGGAGGGCCGATGCAGTATTTT
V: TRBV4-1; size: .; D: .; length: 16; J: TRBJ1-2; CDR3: CASSQPPAGPRWGYTF; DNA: TGCGCCAGCAGCCAACCCCCTGCGGGGCCTAGGTGGGGCTACACCTTC
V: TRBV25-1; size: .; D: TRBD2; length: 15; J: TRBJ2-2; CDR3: CASSEERGGIGELFF; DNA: TGTGCCAGCAGTGAAGAGCGGGGGGGCATCGGGGAGCTGTTTTTT
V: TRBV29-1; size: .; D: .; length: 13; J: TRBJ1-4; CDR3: CSVVGYPNEKLFF; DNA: TGCAGCGTTGTAGGGTATCCTAATGAAAAACTGTTTTTT
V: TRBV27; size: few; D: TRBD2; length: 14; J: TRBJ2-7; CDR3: CASSSSGWTGEQYF; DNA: TGTGCCAGCAGTTCTAGCGGGTGGACGGGTGAGCAGTACTTC
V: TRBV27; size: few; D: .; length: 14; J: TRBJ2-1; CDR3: CASMDGTGYNEQFF; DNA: TGTGCCAGCATGGACGGGACTGGCTACAATGAGCAGTTCTTC